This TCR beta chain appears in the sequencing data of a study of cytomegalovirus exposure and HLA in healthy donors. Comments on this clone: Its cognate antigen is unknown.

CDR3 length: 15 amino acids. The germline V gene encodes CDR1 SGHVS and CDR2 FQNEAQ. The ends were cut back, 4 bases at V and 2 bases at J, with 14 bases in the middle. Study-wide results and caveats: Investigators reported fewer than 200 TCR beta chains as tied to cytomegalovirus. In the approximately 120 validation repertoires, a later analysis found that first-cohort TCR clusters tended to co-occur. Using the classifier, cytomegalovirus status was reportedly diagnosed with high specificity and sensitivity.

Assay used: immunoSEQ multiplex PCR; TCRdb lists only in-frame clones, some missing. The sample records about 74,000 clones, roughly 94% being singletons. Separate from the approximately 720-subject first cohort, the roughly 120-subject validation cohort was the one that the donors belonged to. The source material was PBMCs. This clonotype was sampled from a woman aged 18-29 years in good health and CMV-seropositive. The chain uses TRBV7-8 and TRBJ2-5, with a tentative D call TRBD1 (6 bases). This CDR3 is CASSSETGSQETQYF. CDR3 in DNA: TGTGCCAGCAGCTCTGAGACAGGATCTCAAGAGACCCAGTACTTC. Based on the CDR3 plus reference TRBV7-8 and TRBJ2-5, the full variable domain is GAGVSQSPRYKVAKRGQDVALRCDPISGHVSLFWYQQALGQGPEFLTYFQNEAQLDKSGLPSDRFFAERPEGSVSTLKIQRTQQEDSAVYLCASSSETGSQETQYFGPGTRLLVL.